The entry below gives a single TCR beta chain sequence along with its context. This CDR3 has 15 residues. The germline V gene has CDR1 SGHRS and CDR2 YFSETQ. Trimming removed 2 bases at V and 5 bases at J, with 14 bases between. The assay was immunoSEQ multiplex PCR, and TCRdb's table has in-frame clones only and misses some. The sample comprises a few hundred thousand clones, roughly 88% of which are singletons, and roughly 1% rests with the top ten. The data are from a study of cytomegalovirus exposure and HLA in healthy donors. Sample: PBMCs. J is TRBJ2-1 and V is TRBV5-1, with TRBD2 as a possible D gene (6 bases). This TCR derives from a woman aged 18 to 35 in good health and CMV-seronegative. In DNA form, the CDR3 reads TGCGCCAGCAGCTTATCTACTAGCTCAAACAATGAGCAGTTCTTC. Translating gives CASSLSTSSNNEQFF.